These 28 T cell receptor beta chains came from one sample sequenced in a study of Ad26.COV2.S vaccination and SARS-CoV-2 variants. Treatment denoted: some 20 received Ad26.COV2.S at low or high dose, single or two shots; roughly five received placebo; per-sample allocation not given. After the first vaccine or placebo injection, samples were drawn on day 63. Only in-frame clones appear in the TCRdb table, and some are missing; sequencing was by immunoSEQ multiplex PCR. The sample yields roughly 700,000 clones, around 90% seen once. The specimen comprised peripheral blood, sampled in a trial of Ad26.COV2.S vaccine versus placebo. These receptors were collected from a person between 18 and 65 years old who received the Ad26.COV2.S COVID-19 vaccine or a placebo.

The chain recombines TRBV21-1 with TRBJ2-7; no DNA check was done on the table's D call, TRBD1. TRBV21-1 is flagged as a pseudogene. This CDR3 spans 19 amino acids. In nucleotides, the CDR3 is TGTGCCAGCAGCAAAGCCAATCCGGGACAGGGGGCTCCGGGAAACGAGCAGTACTTC. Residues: CASSKANPGQGAPGNEQYF.

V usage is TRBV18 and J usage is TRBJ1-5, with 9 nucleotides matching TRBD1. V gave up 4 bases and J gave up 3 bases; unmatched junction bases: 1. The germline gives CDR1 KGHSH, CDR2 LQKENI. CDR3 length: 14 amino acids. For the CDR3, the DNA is TGTGCCAGCTCACGGGACAGGGACAATCAGCCCCAGCATTTT. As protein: CASSRDRDNQPQHF.

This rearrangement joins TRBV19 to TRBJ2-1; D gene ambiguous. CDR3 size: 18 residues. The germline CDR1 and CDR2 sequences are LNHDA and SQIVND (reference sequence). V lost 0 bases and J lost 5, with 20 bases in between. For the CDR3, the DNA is TGTGCCAGTAGTATAGATGAGAGACGGCGTAAGGTGAACAATGAGCAGTTCTTC. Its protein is CASSIDERRRKVNNEQFF.

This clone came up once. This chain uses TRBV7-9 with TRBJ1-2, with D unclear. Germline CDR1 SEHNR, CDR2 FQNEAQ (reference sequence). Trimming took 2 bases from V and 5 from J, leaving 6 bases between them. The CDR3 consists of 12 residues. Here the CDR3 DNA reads TGTGCCAGCAGCTTAACGGAGTATGGCTACACCTTC. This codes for CASSLTEYGYTF.

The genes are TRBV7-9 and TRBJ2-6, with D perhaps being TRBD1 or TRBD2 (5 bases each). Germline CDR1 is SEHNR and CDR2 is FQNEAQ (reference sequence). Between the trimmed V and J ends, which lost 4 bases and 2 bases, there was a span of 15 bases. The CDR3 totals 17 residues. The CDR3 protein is CASSSGTTQAGANVLTF. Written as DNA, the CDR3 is TGTGCCAGCAGCTCCGGGACCACCCAGGCTGGGGCCAACGTCCTGACTTTC.

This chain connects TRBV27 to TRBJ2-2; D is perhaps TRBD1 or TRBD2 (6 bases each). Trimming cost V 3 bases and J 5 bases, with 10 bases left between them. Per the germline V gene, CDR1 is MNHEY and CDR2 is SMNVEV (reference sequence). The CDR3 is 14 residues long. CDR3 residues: CASSFEGGTGELFF. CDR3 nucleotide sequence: TGTGCCAGCAGTTTCGAGGGGGGAACCGGGGAGCTGTTTTTT.

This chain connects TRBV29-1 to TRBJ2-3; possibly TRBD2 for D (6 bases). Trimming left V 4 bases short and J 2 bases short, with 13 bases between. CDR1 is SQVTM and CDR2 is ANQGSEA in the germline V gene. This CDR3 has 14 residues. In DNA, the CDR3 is TGCAGCGTTGTAGGGGACTTGTACACAGATACGCAGTATTTT. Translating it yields CSVVGDLYTDTQYF.

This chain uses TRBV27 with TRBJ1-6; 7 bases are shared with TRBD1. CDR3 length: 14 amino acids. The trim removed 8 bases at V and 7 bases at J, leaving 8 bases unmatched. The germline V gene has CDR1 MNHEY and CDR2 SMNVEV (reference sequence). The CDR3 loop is CASSPDRSNSPLHF. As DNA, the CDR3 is TGTGCCAGCTCGCCGGACAGGAGCAATTCACCCCTCCACTTT.

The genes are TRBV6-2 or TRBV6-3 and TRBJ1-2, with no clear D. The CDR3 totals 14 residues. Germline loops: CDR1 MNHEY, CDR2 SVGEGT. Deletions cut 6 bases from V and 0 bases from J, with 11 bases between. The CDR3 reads CASSTDGANYGYTF. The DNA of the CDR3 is TGTGCCAGCAGCACGGACGGAGCTAACTATGGCTACACCTTC.

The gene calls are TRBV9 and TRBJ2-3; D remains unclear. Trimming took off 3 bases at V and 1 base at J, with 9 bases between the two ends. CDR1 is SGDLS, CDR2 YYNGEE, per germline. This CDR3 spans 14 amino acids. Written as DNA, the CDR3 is TGTGCCAGCAGCGCCCGGTTTCGCACAGATACGCAGTATTTT. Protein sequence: CASSARFRTDTQYF. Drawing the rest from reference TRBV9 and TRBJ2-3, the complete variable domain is DSGVTQTPKHLITATGQRVTLRCSPRSGDLSVYWYQQSLDQGLQFLIQYYNGEERAKGNILERFSAQQFPDLHSELNLSSLELGDSALYFCASSARFRTDTQYFGPGTRLTVL.

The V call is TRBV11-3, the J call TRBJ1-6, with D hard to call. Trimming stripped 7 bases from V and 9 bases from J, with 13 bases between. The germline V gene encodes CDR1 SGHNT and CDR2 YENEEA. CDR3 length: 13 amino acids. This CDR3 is CASNLAPGSPLHF. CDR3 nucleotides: TGTGCCAGCAACCTTGCGCCAGGTTCACCCCTCCACTTT.

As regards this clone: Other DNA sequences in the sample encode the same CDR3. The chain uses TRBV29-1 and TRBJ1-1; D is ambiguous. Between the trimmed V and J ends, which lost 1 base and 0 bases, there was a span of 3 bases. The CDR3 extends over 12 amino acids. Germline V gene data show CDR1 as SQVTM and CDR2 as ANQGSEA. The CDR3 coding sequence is TGCAGCGTTGAAGTGGTGAACACTGAAGCTTTCTTT. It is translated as CSVEVVNTEAFF.

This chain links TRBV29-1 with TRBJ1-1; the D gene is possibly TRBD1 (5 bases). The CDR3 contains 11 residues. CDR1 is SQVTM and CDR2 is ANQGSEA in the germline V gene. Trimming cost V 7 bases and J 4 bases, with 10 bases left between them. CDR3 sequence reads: CSGQTRTEAFF. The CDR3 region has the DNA TGCAGCGGACAGACCCGCACTGAAGCTTTCTTT.

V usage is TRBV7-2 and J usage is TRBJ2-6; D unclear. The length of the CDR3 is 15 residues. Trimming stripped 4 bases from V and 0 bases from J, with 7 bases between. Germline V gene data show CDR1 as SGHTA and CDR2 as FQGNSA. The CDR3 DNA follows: TGTGCCAGCAGCTCCCAAATCTCTGGGGCCAACGTCCTGACTTTC. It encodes CASSSQISGANVLTF.

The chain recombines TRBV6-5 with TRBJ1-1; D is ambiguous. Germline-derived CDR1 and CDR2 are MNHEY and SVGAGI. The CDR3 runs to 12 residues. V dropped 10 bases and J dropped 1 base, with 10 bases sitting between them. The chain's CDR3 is CATGEANTEAFF. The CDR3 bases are TGTGCCACTGGGGAGGCGAACACTGAAGCTTTCTTT.

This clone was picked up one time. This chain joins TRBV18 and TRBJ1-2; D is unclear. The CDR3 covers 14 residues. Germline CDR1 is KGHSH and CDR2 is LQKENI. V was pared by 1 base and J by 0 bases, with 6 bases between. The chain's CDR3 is CASSPQLTNYGYTF. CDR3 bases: TGTGCCAGCTCACCACAACTTACTAACTATGGCTACACCTTC. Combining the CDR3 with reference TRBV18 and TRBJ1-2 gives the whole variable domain NAGVMQNPRHLVRRRGQEARLRCSPMKGHSHVYWYRQLPEEGLKFMVYLQKENIIDESGMPKERFSAEFPKEGPSILRIQQVVRGDSAAYFCASSPQLTNYGYTFGSGTRLTVV.

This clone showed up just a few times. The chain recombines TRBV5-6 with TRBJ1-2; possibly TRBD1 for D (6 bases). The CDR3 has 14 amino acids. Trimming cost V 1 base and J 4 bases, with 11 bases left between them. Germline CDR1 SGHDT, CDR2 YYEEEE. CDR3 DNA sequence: TGTGCCAGCAGCTTGTTGGGGGCTGGCTATGGCTACACCTTC. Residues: CASSLLGAGYGYTF.

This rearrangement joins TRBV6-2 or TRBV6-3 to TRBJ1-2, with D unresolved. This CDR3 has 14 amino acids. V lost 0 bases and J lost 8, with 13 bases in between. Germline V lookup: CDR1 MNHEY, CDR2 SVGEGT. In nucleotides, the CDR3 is TGTGCCAGCAGTTACTCCTGGAGGGTCGAGGGCTACACCTTC. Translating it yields CASSYSWRVEGYTF.

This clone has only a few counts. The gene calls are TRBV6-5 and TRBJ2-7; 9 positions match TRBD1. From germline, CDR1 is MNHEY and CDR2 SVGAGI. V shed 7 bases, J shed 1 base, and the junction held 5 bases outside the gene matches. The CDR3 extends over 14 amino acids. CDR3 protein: CASTPQGASYEQYF. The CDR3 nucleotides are TGTGCCAGCACCCCACAGGGGGCGTCCTACGAGCAGTACTTC.

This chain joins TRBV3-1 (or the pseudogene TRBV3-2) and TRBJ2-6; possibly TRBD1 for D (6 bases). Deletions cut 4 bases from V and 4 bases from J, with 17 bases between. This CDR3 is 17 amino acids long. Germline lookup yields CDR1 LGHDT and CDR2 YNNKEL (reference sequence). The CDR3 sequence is CASSPGQLASGANVLTF. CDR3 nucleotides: TGTGCCAGCAGCCCCGGACAGTTAGCCTCCGGGGCCAACGTCCTGACTTTC.

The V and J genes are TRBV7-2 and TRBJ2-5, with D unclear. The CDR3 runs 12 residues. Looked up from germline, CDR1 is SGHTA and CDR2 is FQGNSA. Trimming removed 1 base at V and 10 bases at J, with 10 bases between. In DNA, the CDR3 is TGTGCCAGCAGCTTAGGGCTTTCAATCCAGTACTTC. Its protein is CASSLGLSIQYF.

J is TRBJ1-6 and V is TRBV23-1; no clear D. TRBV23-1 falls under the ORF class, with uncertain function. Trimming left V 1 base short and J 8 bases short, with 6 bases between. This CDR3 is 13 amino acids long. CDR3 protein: CASSQYKDSPLHF. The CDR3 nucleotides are TGCGCCAGCAGTCAATATAAGGATTCACCCCTCCACTTT.

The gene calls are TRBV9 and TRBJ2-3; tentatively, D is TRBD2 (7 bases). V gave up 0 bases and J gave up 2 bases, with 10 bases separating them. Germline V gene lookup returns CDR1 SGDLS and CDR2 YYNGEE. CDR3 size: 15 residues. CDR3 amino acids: CASSVAGGYTDTQYF. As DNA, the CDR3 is TGTGCCAGCAGCGTAGCGGGGGGCTACACAGATACGCAGTATTTT.

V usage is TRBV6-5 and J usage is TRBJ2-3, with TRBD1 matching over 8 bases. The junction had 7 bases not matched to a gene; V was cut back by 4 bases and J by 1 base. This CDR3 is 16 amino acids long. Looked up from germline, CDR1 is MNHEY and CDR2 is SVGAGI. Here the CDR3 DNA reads TGTGCCAGCAGTTTTGACAGGGGTGGGGGCACAGATACGCAGTATTTT. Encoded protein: CASSFDRGGGTDTQYF.

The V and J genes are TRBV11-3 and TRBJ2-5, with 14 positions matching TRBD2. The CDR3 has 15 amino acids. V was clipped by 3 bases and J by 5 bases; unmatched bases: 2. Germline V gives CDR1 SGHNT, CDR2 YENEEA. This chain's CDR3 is CASSLGLAGAETQYF. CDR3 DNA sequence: TGTGCCAGCAGCTTGGGACTAGCGGGAGCTGAGACCCAGTACTTC. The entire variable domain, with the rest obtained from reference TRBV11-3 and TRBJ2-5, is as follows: EAGVVQSPRYKIIEKKQPVAFWCNPISGHNTLYWYLQNLGQGPELLIRYENEEAVDDSQLPKDRFSAERLKGVDSTLKIQPAELGDSAVYLCASSLGLAGAETQYFGPGTRLLVL.

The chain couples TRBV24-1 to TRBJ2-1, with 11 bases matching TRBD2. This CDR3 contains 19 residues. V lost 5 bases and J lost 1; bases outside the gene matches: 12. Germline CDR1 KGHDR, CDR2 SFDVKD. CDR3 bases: TGTGCCACCAGTGTGGTAGCGGGAGGGCTTCGAAGGTCCTACAATGAGCAGTTCTTC. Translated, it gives CATSVVAGGLRRSYNEQFF.

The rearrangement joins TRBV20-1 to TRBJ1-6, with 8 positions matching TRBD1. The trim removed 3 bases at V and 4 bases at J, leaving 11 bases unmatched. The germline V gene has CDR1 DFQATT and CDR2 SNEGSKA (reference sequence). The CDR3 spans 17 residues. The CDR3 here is CSASAAGQELYNSPLHF. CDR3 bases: TGCAGTGCTAGTGCGGCGGGACAGGAACTTTATAATTCACCCCTCCACTTT.

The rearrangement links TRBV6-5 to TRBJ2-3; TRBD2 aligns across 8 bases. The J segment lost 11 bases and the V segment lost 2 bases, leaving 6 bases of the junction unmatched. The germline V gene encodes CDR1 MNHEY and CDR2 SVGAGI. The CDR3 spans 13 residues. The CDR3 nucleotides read TGTGCCAGCAGTTACCCGCGGGGGGAAGGGCAGTATTTT. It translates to CASSYPRGEGQYF.